This T cell receptor beta chain was captured by sequencing in a study of siplizumab effects on memory and regulatory T cells. Study observations and caveats: Memory cells seemed less diverse than naive T cells, which seemed major alloresponse contributors.

Sequenced by immunoSEQ multiplex PCR; TCRdb stores in-frame clones only, minus some. Of tens of thousands of clones in the sample, about 90% are singletons; the top ten hold around 28%. V was clipped by 10 bases and J by 0 bases; unmatched bases: 10. The germline CDR1 and CDR2 sequences are SEHNR and FQNEAQ (reference sequence). CDR3 size: 15 residues. Notes on this clone: Its target is not known.

The sample consisted of CD8+ T cells sorted from blood. The genes are TRBV7-9 and TRBJ2-7; TRBD2 aligns across 9 bases. This clonotype was sampled from a human donor in good health. The CDR3 DNA is TGTGCCATCGAACGGACTAGCGAGAACTCCTACGAGCAGTACTTC. It is translated as CAIERTSENSYEQYF.